Listed here is a single T cell receptor (beta chain). Its target is not known. A read error may produce the germline difference seen at one junction end. This entry comes from a study of tumor and adjacent non-tumor tissue in lung cancer. Germline V lookup: CDR1 DFQATT, CDR2 SNEGSKA (reference sequence). The CDR3 loop spans 13 amino acids. RNA was extracted from bulk tissue without any cell sorting. Distant lung tissue was collected more than 3 cm away from the tumor edge. Donors were chemotherapy-naive, newly diagnosed lung cancer surgical patients in China, August–late 2014. TCRbeta libraries were built with three rounds of nested PCR, modified from ARM-PCR. TCRdb redid the calling of the multiplex PCR reads with MiXCR, one entry per CDR3 protein. Of about 98,000 distinct CDR3 sequences listed, 80% are singletons. The study's findings and limits: Shorter survival was associated with higher TCR diversity in tumors.

The material sequenced was distant non-tumor lung tissue. This chain joins TRBV20-1 and TRBJ2-2, with TRBD2 as a possible D gene (5 bases). This TCR was recovered from a man in his 60s with small cell lung cancer. This CDR3 reads CSVRDSHTGEPFF. The CDR3, as DNA: TGCAGTGTTAGAGATAGCCACACCGGGGAGCCGTTTTTT.